These 20 T cell receptor beta chains were all obtained from the same sample, sequenced in a study of blood T cell repertoires in COVID-19. The repertoire was sequenced with immunoSEQ multiplex PCR; TCRdb's copy has only in-frame clones and lacks some. The sample lists fewer than 200,000 clones; approximately 90% were seen once. Sequenced input: peripheral blood. These receptors all come from a man younger than 35 who had recovered from COVID-19.

The chain recombines TRBV7-2 with TRBJ2-1; the D gene is possibly TRBD2 (6 bases). The CDR3 extends over 16 amino acids. V shed 1 base and J shed 4 bases, with 14 bases lying between them. CDR1 and CDR2 from the germline V gene are SGHTA and FQGNSA. The CDR3 protein is CASSLVEAGPYNEQFF. CDR3 DNA sequence: TGTGCCAGCAGCTTAGTTGAGGCGGGACCGTACAATGAGCAGTTCTTC.

In this sample, this clone turned up once. The J gene is TRBJ1-2, the V gene TRBV7-9; 8 bases fit TRBD1. V lost 5 bases and J lost 10; bases outside the gene matches: 12. The CDR3 contains 14 residues. Germline-derived CDR1 and CDR2 are SEHNR and FQNEAQ (reference sequence). Here the CDR3 reads CASSPLDRAPHYTF. CDR3 nucleotides: TGTGCCAGCAGCCCCCTGGACAGGGCCCCTCACTACACCTTC.

The chain links TRBV15 to TRBJ1-1; D remains unclear. CDR1 is LNHNV and CDR2 is YYDKDF in the germline V gene (reference sequence). This CDR3 region has 14 residues. V lost 5 bases to trimming and J lost 7 bases, with 17 bases between them. The CDR3 bases are TGTGCCACCAGCCACGGCGGATCCGATCATGAAGCTTTCTTT. Protein product: CATSHGGSDHEAFF.

The chain uses TRBV5-6 and TRBJ2-7; no definite D call. V was clipped by 2 bases and J by 2 bases, with 8 bases between them. Germline values: CDR1 SGHDT, CDR2 YYEEEE. The CDR3 has 13 amino acids. CDR3 in amino acids: CASSFAEAYEQYF. Here the CDR3 DNA reads TGTGCCAGCAGCTTTGCAGAGGCCTACGAGCAGTACTTC.

The chain is built from TRBV5-4 and TRBJ1-2; D perhaps matches TRBD1 (6 bases). V shed 5 bases and J shed 7 bases, with 18 bases lying between them. The germline gives CDR1 SGHNT, CDR2 YYREEE (reference sequence). This CDR3 is built from 14 residues. The CDR3 region is CASRFLDRSFGYTF. The CDR3 DNA reads TGTGCCAGCAGGTTCCTAGACAGGTCCTTTGGCTACACCTTC.

The chain has TRBV24-1 and TRBJ2-5; no clear D gene. CDR1 KGHDR and CDR2 SFDVKD come from the germline V gene. The ends were cut back, 3 bases at V and 13 bases at J, with 11 bases in the middle. There are 11 residues in the CDR3. CDR3 coding DNA: TGTGCCACCAGTGATCCGACACCACCGTACTTC. Protein: CATSDPTPPYF.

This chain joins TRBV19 and TRBJ2-1; 9 bases align to TRBD2. V lost 5 bases, J lost 8 bases, and 13 bases stayed unmatched. Looked up from germline, CDR1 is LNHDA and CDR2 is SQIVND (reference sequence). This CDR3 comprises 16 residues. The CDR3 loop reads CASSPGGAGGGDEQFF. Here the CDR3 DNA reads TGTGCCAGTAGTCCCGGGGGAGCGGGAGGAGGCGATGAGCAGTTCTTC.

The rearrangement links TRBV28 to TRBJ1-1; D remains unclear. Trimming cost V 8 bases and J 4 bases, with 17 bases left between them. The CDR3 runs 14 residues. Germline V gives CDR1 MDHEN, CDR2 SYDVKM. CDR3 bases: TGTGCCAGCCATAGCGGGAGCTTCAGCACTGAAGCTTTCTTT. It is translated as CASHSGSFSTEAFF.

J is TRBJ1-3 and V is TRBV11-2; no clear D. Trimming shortened V by 5 bases and J by 0 bases, and 2 bases separated the two germline ends. This CDR3 is 12 amino acids long. Germline V gives CDR1 SGHAT, CDR2 FQNNGV. CDR3 DNA: TGTGCCAGCAGCCACTCTGGAAACACCATATATTTT. This sequence encodes CASSHSGNTIYF.

The chain couples TRBV6-2 or TRBV6-3 to TRBJ2-1; 9 bases fit TRBD2. Germline CDR1 MNHEY, CDR2 SVGEGT. The CDR3 spans 14 residues. V lost 5 bases, J lost 4 bases, and 3 bases stayed unmatched. The CDR3 sequence: CASSGSGGYNEQFF. Written as DNA, the CDR3 is TGTGCCAGCAGTGGTAGCGGGGGTTACAATGAGCAGTTCTTC.

This sequence joins TRBV10-3 and TRBJ1-1; D gene unclear. The CDR3 is made up of 12 amino acids. V was clipped by 11 bases and J by 4 bases, with 14 bases between them. The V gene's germline CDR1 is ENHRY and CDR2 SYGVKD. The CDR3 loop is CAPKLGSTEAFF. The CDR3 DNA sequence: TGTGCCCCAAAACTAGGGAGCACTGAAGCTTTCTTT.

The genes are TRBV25-1 and TRBJ2-7; D not certain. The CDR3 consists of 10 residues. V lost 6 bases to trimming and J lost 4 bases, with 4 bases between them. Germline V gene sequence: CDR1 MGHDK, CDR2 SYGVNS. CDR3 DNA sequence: TGTGCCAGCAGCCGGTACGAGCAGTACTTC. Translation: CASSRYEQYF.

The rearrangement uses TRBV5-4 and TRBJ2-7; D may be TRBD2 (6 bases). Trimming cost V 4 bases and J 7 bases, with 18 bases left between them. This CDR3 spans 14 amino acids. The germline CDR1 and CDR2 sequences are SGHNT and YYREEE (reference sequence). The CDR3 DNA is TGTGCCAGCAGCCTATCGGGGGTTATAGGGGAGCAGTACTTC. Translated, it gives CASSLSGVIGEQYF.

This clone appeared a single time. The V and J genes are TRBV11-3 and TRBJ1-5, with a possible D match to TRBD1 (5 bases). The V end was cut by 5 bases, the J end by 3 bases, with 14 bases between. Germline V gene data show CDR1 as SGHNT and CDR2 as YENEEA. The CDR3 loop spans 15 amino acids. Written as DNA, the CDR3 is TGTGCCAGCAGCGTGGGGCAGGGCCCCAATCAGCCCCAGCATTTT. Its translation: CASSVGQGPNQPQHF.

The rearrangement uses TRBV3-1 (or the pseudogene TRBV3-2) and TRBJ1-2; TRBD1 is a possible D gene (6 bases). The CDR3 extends over 16 amino acids. V dropped 0 bases and J dropped 8 bases, with 19 bases sitting between them. Per the germline V gene, CDR1 is LGHDT and CDR2 is YNNKEL (reference sequence). The CDR3 nucleotides are TGTGCCAGCAGCCAAGATGGAAGGGGGGGATTAGGAGGCTACACCTTC. Protein: CASSQDGRGGLGGYTF.

The rearrangement joins TRBV27 to TRBJ1-1, with D perhaps TRBD1 (6 bases). V shed 2 bases and J shed 3 bases, with 13 bases lying between them. CDR1 MNHEY and CDR2 SMNVEV come from the germline V gene (reference sequence). The CDR3 sequence is 15 residues long. Here the CDR3 reads CASSLRQGSDTEAFF. The DNA for the CDR3 is TGTGCCAGCAGTTTAAGGCAGGGGTCGGACACTGAAGCTTTCTTT.

The chain links TRBV27 to TRBJ1-2; D perhaps matches TRBD1 (5 bases). Germline lookup yields CDR1 MNHEY and CDR2 SMNVEV (reference sequence). The CDR3 extends over 14 amino acids. V lost 4 bases to trimming and J lost 8 bases, with 17 bases between them. The CDR3 reads CASSSLARVRGYTF. The CDR3, as DNA: TGTGCCAGCAGTTCCTTGGCCAGGGTGAGAGGCTACACCTTC.

J is TRBJ1-1 and V is TRBV5-1; D unclear. This CDR3 spans 14 amino acids. Germline V gene data show CDR1 as SGHRS and CDR2 as YFSETQ. Trimming removed 0 bases from V and 1 base from J, with 7 bases in between. The CDR3 DNA sequence: TGCGCCAGCAGCTTGGCACAGACGAACACTGAAGCTTTCTTT. Protein: CASSLAQTNTEAFF.

The rearrangement joins TRBV7-3 to TRBJ2-2; D gene ambiguous. Germline V gene data show CDR1 as SGHTA and CDR2 as FQGTGA. The CDR3 length is 16 residues. Trimming pared 4 bases from V and 0 bases from J, leaving 12 bases between. The CDR3 DNA sequence: TGTGCCAGCAGCTACACCGGAACAGCGAACACCGGGGAGCTGTTTTTT. This translates into CASSYTGTANTGELFF.

This chain uses TRBV2 with TRBJ2-1; D is unclear. CDR1 SNHLY and CDR2 FYNNEI come from the germline V gene. The CDR3 sequence is 16 residues long. V lost 7 bases, J lost 0 bases, and 16 bases lay in between. This chain's CDR3 is CASKREGSSSYNEQFF. For the CDR3, the DNA is TGTGCCAGCAAGAGAGAAGGTTCTAGCTCCTACAATGAGCAGTTCTTC. Filled out from reference TRBV2 and TRBJ2-1, the complete variable domain reads EPEVTQTPSHQVTQMGQEVILRCVPISNHLYFYWYRQILGQKVEFLVSFYNNEISEKSEIFDDQFSVERPDGSNFTLKIRSTKLEDSAMYFCASKREGSSSYNEQFFGPGTRLTVL.